A selection of T cell receptor beta chains follows, all from one sample in a study of blood T cell repertoires in COVID-19. Sequenced by immunoSEQ multiplex PCR; TCRdb stores in-frame clones only, minus some. The sample has around 210,000 clones; 84% are singletons. Sequenced: peripheral blood. Every receptor here comes from a human donor in a cohort sampled during active COVID-19. Each CDR3 is given with its conserved first and last residue. D genes are given only for firm matches. The listing skips clone size in some rows; elsewhere it reads once, few, many or a size class.

J gene: TRBJ1-1; clone size: .; D gene: TRBD1; V gene: TRBV10-3; CDR3 protein: CAISGQDRGPGEAFF; CDR3 DNA: TGTGCCATCAGTGGACAGGACAGGGGGCCGGGTGAAGCTTTCTTT
J gene: TRBJ1-6; clone size: .; D gene: TRBD1; V gene: TRBV7-9; CDR3 protein: CASSLGLGTGAKSPLHF; CDR3 DNA: TGTGCCAGCAGCTTAGGGCTCGGGACAGGGGCAAAATCACCCCTCCACTTT
J gene: TRBJ1-2; clone size: .; D gene: .; V gene: TRBV2; CDR3 protein: CASRGTTNYGYTF; CDR3 DNA: TGTGCCAGCAGGGGGACAACCAACTATGGCTACACCTTC
J gene: TRBJ2-5; clone size: .; D gene: .; V gene: TRBV24-1; CDR3 protein: CATSDLTGSTTKTQYF; CDR3 DNA: TGTGCCACCAGTGATTTGACAGGGAGTACGACGAAGACCCAGTACTTC
J gene: TRBJ2-1; clone size: .; D gene: TRBD2; V gene: TRBV9; CDR3 protein: CASSRGLAGSYNEQFF; CDR3 DNA: TGTGCCAGCAGCCGGGGACTAGCGGGCTCCTACAATGAGCAGTTCTTC
J gene: TRBJ2-7; clone size: once; D gene: .; V gene: TRBV27; CDR3 protein: CASSLRGGIQGYEQYF; CDR3 DNA: TGTGCCAGCAGTTTAAGGGGGGGGATACAGGGCTACGAGCAGTACTTC
J gene: TRBJ1-5; clone size: few; D gene: TRBD1; V gene: TRBV23-1; CDR3 protein: CASGGTGVFRQPQHF; CDR3 DNA: TGCGCCAGCGGCGGGACAGGGGTGTTTCGCCAGCCCCAGCATTTT
J gene: TRBJ1-1; clone size: .; D gene: TRBD1; V gene: TRBV29-1; CDR3 protein: CSSDRGSHTEAFF; CDR3 DNA: TGCAGCTCCGACAGGGGTTCGCACACTGAAGCTTTCTTT
J gene: TRBJ2-7; clone size: .; D gene: TRBD1; V gene: TRBV11-2; CDR3 protein: CASSLDRGSYEQYF; CDR3 DNA: TGTGCCAGCAGCCTTGACAGGGGCTCCTACGAGCAGTACTTC
J gene: TRBJ1-1; clone size: .; D gene: .; V gene: TRBV27; CDR3 protein: CASSLGGNTEAFF; CDR3 DNA: TGTGCCAGCAGTCTGGGGGGGAACACTGAAGCTTTCTTT
J gene: TRBJ2-1; clone size: .; D gene: .; V gene: TRBV11-3; CDR3 protein: CASSFGLNNEQFF; CDR3 DNA: TGTGCCAGCAGCTTTGGCCTCAACAATGAGCAGTTCTTC
J gene: TRBJ2-4; clone size: .; D gene: .; V gene: TRBV4-1; CDR3 protein: CASKSDRVAKNIQYF; CDR3 DNA: TGCGCCAGCAAATCCGACAGAGTAGCCAAAAACATTCAGTACTTC
J gene: TRBJ1-2; clone size: once; D gene: TRBD1; V gene: TRBV9; CDR3 protein: CASSASGTGLNYGYTF; CDR3 DNA: TGTGCCAGCAGCGCCTCCGGGACAGGGCTCAACTATGGCTACACCTTC
J gene: TRBJ2-2; clone size: .; D gene: TRBD1; V gene: TRBV10-3; CDR3 protein: CAIGTGSPGELFF; CDR3 DNA: TGTGCCATAGGGACAGGGTCACCCGGGGAGCTGTTTTTT
J gene: TRBJ1-1; clone size: .; D gene: TRBD1; V gene: TRBV6-5; CDR3 protein: CASSYDRTGNTEAFF; CDR3 DNA: TGTGCCAGCAGTTACGATAGGACAGGGAACACTGAAGCTTTCTTT
J gene: TRBJ2-2; clone size: .; D gene: TRBD2; V gene: TRBV28; CDR3 protein: CASSFQLAGFTGELFF; CDR3 DNA: TGTGCCAGCAGTTTTCAGTTAGCGGGATTCACCGGGGAGCTGTTTTTT
J gene: TRBJ1-3; clone size: once; D gene: .; V gene: TRBV4-1; CDR3 protein: CASSQPRQPGNTIYF; CDR3 DNA: TGCGCCAGCAGCCAGCCCCGACAGCCTGGAAACACCATATATTTT
J gene: TRBJ1-1; clone size: .; D gene: TRBD1; V gene: TRBV2; CDR3 protein: CASRAGTANTEAFF; CDR3 DNA: TGTGCCAGCAGGGCTGGGACAGCGAACACTGAAGCTTTCTTT
J gene: TRBJ2-2; clone size: .; D gene: TRBD2; V gene: TRBV7-9; CDR3 protein: CASQRGNTGELFF; CDR3 DNA: TGTGCCTCCCAGCGGGGGAACACCGGGGAGCTGTTTTTT
J gene: TRBJ1-1; clone size: .; D gene: .; V gene: TRBV28; CDR3 protein: CATQEVNTEAFF; CDR3 DNA: TGTGCCACCCAGGAGGTGAACACTGAAGCTTTCTTT
J gene: TRBJ2-5; clone size: .; D gene: TRBD1; V gene: TRBV18; CDR3 protein: CASSRGQGLETQYF; CDR3 DNA: TGTGCCAGCTCACGGGGACAGGGTCTCGAGACCCAGTACTTC
J gene: TRBJ1-4; clone size: .; D gene: TRBD1; V gene: TRBV28; CDR3 protein: CASSLFTGDEKLFF; CDR3 DNA: TGTGCCAGCAGTTTATTTACAGGGGATGAAAAACTGTTTTTT
J gene: TRBJ2-1; clone size: .; D gene: .; V gene: TRBV25-1; CDR3 protein: CASSDRIHEQFF; CDR3 DNA: TGTGCCAGCAGTGACAGGATCCATGAGCAGTTCTTC
J gene: TRBJ2-7; clone size: .; D gene: .; V gene: TRBV10-3; CDR3 protein: CAISDTHRTGLGEQYF; CDR3 DNA: TGTGCCATCAGTGACACCCACAGGACCGGTCTCGGCGAGCAGTACTTC
J gene: TRBJ1-6; clone size: few; D gene: .; V gene: TRBV18; CDR3 protein: CASSPPGEGNSPLHF; CDR3 DNA: TGTGCCAGCTCACCACCCGGGGAGGGCAATTCACCCCTCCACTTT
J gene: TRBJ2-5; clone size: .; D gene: .; V gene: TRBV5-1; CDR3 protein: CASSQLGQAPQETQYF; CDR3 DNA: TGCGCCAGCAGCCAGCTGGGGCAGGCGCCTCAAGAGACCCAGTACTTC
J gene: TRBJ1-2; clone size: .; D gene: TRBD1; V gene: TRBV5-1; CDR3 protein: CASSLAPGGYGSDGYTF; CDR3 DNA: TGCGCCAGCAGCTTGGCTCCAGGGGGCTACGGGAGCGATGGCTACACCTTC
J gene: TRBJ2-3; clone size: .; D gene: .; V gene: TRBV28; CDR3 protein: CASLLPGRPDTQYF; CDR3 DNA: TGTGCCAGCCTCCTCCCGGGGAGGCCAGATACGCAGTATTTT
J gene: TRBJ1-1; clone size: .; D gene: .; V gene: TRBV7-8; CDR3 protein: CASSQGDIRAEAFF; CDR3 DNA: TGTGCCAGCAGCCAGGGCGATATCAGGGCTGAAGCTTTCTTT
J gene: TRBJ2-6; clone size: .; D gene: .; V gene: TRBV7-9; CDR3 protein: CASSLAGGANVLTF; CDR3 DNA: TGTGCCAGCAGCTTAGCCGGCGGAGCCAACGTCCTGACTTTC
J gene: TRBJ2-7; clone size: .; D gene: .; V gene: TRBV14; CDR3 protein: CASSQATVYEQYF; CDR3 DNA: TGTGCCAGCAGCCAAGCGACAGTCTACGAGCAGTACTTC
J gene: TRBJ1-3; clone size: .; D gene: TRBD1; V gene: TRBV5-4; CDR3 protein: CASSLGGGQSSGNTIYF; CDR3 DNA: TGTGCCAGCAGCTTGGGAGGGGGCCAAAGCTCTGGAAACACCATATATTTT
J gene: TRBJ2-7; clone size: .; D gene: TRBD1; V gene: TRBV11-2; CDR3 protein: CASSLAGAGGLYF; CDR3 DNA: TGTGCCAGCAGCTTAGCAGGGGCAGGGGGCTTGTACTTC
J gene: TRBJ2-7; clone size: .; D gene: .; V gene: TRBV18; CDR3 protein: CASSPPSSRGYEQYF; CDR3 DNA: TGTGCCAGCTCACCACCGAGCTCAAGAGGCTACGAGCAGTACTTC
J gene: TRBJ2-7; clone size: .; D gene: TRBD1; V gene: TRBV13; CDR3 protein: CASSLTGTADEQYF; CDR3 DNA: TGTGCCAGCAGCCTAACCGGGACAGCGGACGAGCAGTACTTC
J gene: TRBJ1-4; clone size: .; D gene: .; V gene: TRBV28; CDR3 protein: CASSLLGEKLFF; CDR3 DNA: TGTGCCAGCAGTTTATTGGGCGAAAAACTGTTTTTT
J gene: TRBJ1-5; clone size: .; D gene: TRBD1; V gene: TRBV6-5; CDR3 protein: CASSGTGAQPQHF; CDR3 DNA: TGTGCCAGCAGCGGGACAGGGGCTCAGCCCCAGCATTTT
J gene: TRBJ2-7; clone size: .; D gene: .; V gene: TRBV24-1; CDR3 protein: CATSDPDTFEQYF; CDR3 DNA: TGTGCCACCAGTGATCCCGACACTTTCGAGCAGTACTTC
J gene: TRBJ1-2; clone size: .; D gene: TRBD1; V gene: TRBV28; CDR3 protein: CASSLSGQGHYGYTF; CDR3 DNA: TGTGCCAGCAGTTTATCGGGACAGGGACACTATGGCTACACCTTC
J gene: TRBJ2-7; clone size: .; D gene: .; V gene: TRBV6-5; CDR3 protein: CASNRKSYEQYF; CDR3 DNA: TGTGCCAGCAACAGGAAATCCTACGAGCAGTACTTC
J gene: TRBJ1-1; clone size: medium-sized; D gene: .; V gene: TRBV27; CDR3 protein: CASISPLGLNTEAFF; CDR3 DNA: TGTGCCAGCATCTCACCACTCGGGTTAAACACTGAAGCTTTCTTT
J gene: TRBJ1-5; clone size: .; D gene: .; V gene: TRBV7-8; CDR3 protein: CASSLARSNQPQHF; CDR3 DNA: TGTGCCAGCAGCTTAGCCAGGAGCAATCAGCCCCAGCATTTT
J gene: TRBJ1-2; clone size: .; D gene: .; V gene: TRBV5-1; CDR3 protein: CASSLDGGASGYTF; CDR3 DNA: TGCGCCAGCAGCTTGGATGGGGGCGCGAGTGGCTACACCTTC
J gene: TRBJ2-1; clone size: .; D gene: TRBD1; V gene: TRBV4-1; CDR3 protein: CASSQIPRTGSYNEQFF; CDR3 DNA: TGCGCCAGCAGCCAGATCCCCAGGACAGGGAGTTACAATGAGCAGTTCTTC
J gene: TRBJ2-1; clone size: .; D gene: .; V gene: TRBV6-6; CDR3 protein: CASSHRQDYNEQFF; CDR3 DNA: TGTGCCAGCAGTCACCGACAGGATTACAATGAGCAGTTCTTC
J gene: TRBJ2-1; clone size: .; D gene: .; V gene: TRBV7-2; CDR3 protein: CASSLGRVNEQFF; CDR3 DNA: TGTGCCAGCAGCTTAGGGAGGGTTAATGAGCAGTTCTTC
J gene: TRBJ1-6; clone size: .; D gene: .; V gene: TRBV30; CDR3 protein: CAWSFGGSVGYSPLHF; CDR3 DNA: TGTGCCTGGAGTTTTGGGGGGTCCGTGGGATATTCACCCCTCCACTTT
J gene: TRBJ2-1; clone size: .; D gene: TRBD2; V gene: TRBV29-1; CDR3 protein: CSAGTSTNEQFF; CDR3 DNA: TGCAGCGCCGGGACTAGTACAAATGAGCAGTTCTTC
J gene: TRBJ2-3; clone size: .; D gene: .; V gene: TRBV28; CDR3 protein: CASTPGARNTDTQYF; CDR3 DNA: TGTGCCAGCACCCCAGGGGCGCGGAACACAGATACGCAGTATTTT
J gene: TRBJ2-3; clone size: .; D gene: TRBD2; V gene: TRBV29-1; CDR3 protein: CSVAGAGATGTDTQYF; CDR3 DNA: TGCAGCGTTGCGGGAGCGGGAGCTACGGGGACAGATACGCAGTATTTT
J gene: TRBJ2-2; clone size: .; D gene: .; V gene: TRBV6-5; CDR3 protein: CASSYSGPTNTGELFF; CDR3 DNA: TGTGCCAGCAGTTATAGCGGCCCGACGAACACCGGGGAGCTGTTTTTT